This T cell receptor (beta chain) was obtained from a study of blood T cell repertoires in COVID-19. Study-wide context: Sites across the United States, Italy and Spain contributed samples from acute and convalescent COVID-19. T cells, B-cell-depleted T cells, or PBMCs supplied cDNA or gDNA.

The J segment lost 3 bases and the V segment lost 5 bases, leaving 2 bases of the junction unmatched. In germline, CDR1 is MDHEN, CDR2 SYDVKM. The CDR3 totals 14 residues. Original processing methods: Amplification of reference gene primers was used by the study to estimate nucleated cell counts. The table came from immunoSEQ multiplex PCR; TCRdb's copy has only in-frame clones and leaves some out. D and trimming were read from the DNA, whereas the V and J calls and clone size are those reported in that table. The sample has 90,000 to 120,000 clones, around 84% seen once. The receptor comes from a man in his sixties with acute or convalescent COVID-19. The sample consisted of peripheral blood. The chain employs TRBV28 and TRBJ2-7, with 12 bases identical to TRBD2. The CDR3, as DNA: TGTGCCAGCAGTCTAGCGGGAGGGTACTACGAGCAGTACTTC. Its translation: CASSLAGGYYEQYF.